This passage covers 14 T cell receptor beta chains from one sample sequenced in a study of blood T cell repertoires in COVID-19. Clones were sequenced by immunoSEQ multiplex PCR, and TCRdb holds only the in-frame ones, with some missing. The sample yields 85,000 to 100,000 clones, around 85% seen once. Sequenced sample: peripheral blood. These receptors were obtained from a woman aged 60-75 years with acute or convalescent COVID-19.

This chain uses TRBV19 with TRBJ2-7; tentatively, D is TRBD1 (6 bases). The germline V and J ends were trimmed by 4 bases and 6 bases, with 16 bases remaining between them. The CDR3 runs to 14 residues. The V gene's germline CDR1 is LNHDA and CDR2 SQIVND (reference sequence). CDR3 residues: CASSTIDRIREQYF. CDR3 bases: TGTGCCAGTAGTACCATTGACAGGATACGCGAGCAGTACTTC.

V gene TRBV7-3 combines with J gene TRBJ2-1; weak D call: TRBD2 (7 bases). Per the germline V gene, CDR1 is SGHTA and CDR2 is FQGTGA. Trimming removed 4 bases from V and 10 bases from J, with 14 bases in between. CDR3 size: 13 residues. The CDR3 DNA reads TGTGCCAGCAGCTCCCTGCGGGGGCGAGAGCAGTTCTTC. It codes for CASSSLRGREQFF. The full variable domain, rest sourced from reference TRBV7-3 and TRBJ2-1, is GAGVSQTPSNKVTEKGKYVELRCDPISGHTALYWYRQSLGQGPEFLIYFQGTGAADDSGLPNDRFFAVRPEGSVSTLKIQRTERGDSAVYLCASSSLRGREQFFGPGTRLTVL.

The chain couples TRBV5-1 to TRBJ2-7; D is uncertain. Per the germline V gene, CDR1 is SGHRS and CDR2 is YFSETQ. The CDR3 extends over 11 amino acids. Trimming removed 1 base from V and 6 bases from J, with 5 bases in between. The CDR3 here is CASSLLTEQYF. Written as DNA, the CDR3 is TGCGCCAGCAGCTTGCTAACCGAGCAGTACTTC.

This clone was picked up one time. This chain joins TRBV6-5 and TRBJ1-6; 7 bases are a match to TRBD1. After removal of 6 bases from V and 5 bases from J, the junction contained 1 base not matched to a gene. This CDR3 comprises 13 residues. In germline, CDR1 is MNHEY, CDR2 SVGAGI. This chain's CDR3 is CASSQGDNSPLHF. The CDR3 DNA reads TGTGCCAGCAGCCAGGGGGATAATTCACCCCTCCACTTT.

The genes are TRBV7-2 and TRBJ1-3, with D uncertain. Germline assignment: CDR1 SGHTA and CDR2 FQGNSA. The V and J ends lost 1 base and 0 bases respectively, with 7 bases between them. CDR3 size: 15 residues. As DNA, the CDR3 is TGTGCCAGCAGCTTAGTGCCCTACTCTGGAAACACCATATATTTT. Translated, it gives CASSLVPYSGNTIYF.

The chain has TRBV4-1 and TRBJ2-4; 8 bases agree with TRBD2. Germline CDR1 is MGHRA and CDR2 is YSYEKL. J gave up 1 base and V 3 bases, and 2 bases lay outside the gene matches. The CDR3 runs to 15 residues. The CDR3 protein is CASSQERGAKNIQYF. Here the CDR3 DNA reads TGCGCCAGCAGCCAGGAGCGGGGGGCCAAAAACATTCAGTACTTC.

This clone was seen a handful of times. At one end, the junction sequence differs from germline, possibly due to a read error. The chain combines TRBV7-7 with TRBJ2-5; the D gene could be TRBD1 or TRBD2 (5 bases each). Germline V lookup: CDR1 SSHAT, CDR2 FNYEAQ (reference sequence). The CDR3 has 16 residues. The DNA of the CDR3 is TGTGCTAGCAGCTTAGCGTGGGGTGCAGGGCTCGAGACCCAGTACTTC. It encodes CASSLAWGAGLETQYF.

The chain uses TRBV27 and TRBJ1-2; a possible D gene is TRBD1 (6 bases). The CDR3 is made up of 14 amino acids. CDR1 is MNHEY and CDR2 is SMNVEV in the germline V gene (reference sequence). V was clipped by 5 bases and J by 5 bases, with 15 bases between them. The CDR3 region has the DNA TGTGCCAGCAGTATAAAGGACAGTTCTTATGGCTACACCTTC. This encodes CASSIKDSSYGYTF.

CDR3 sequence reads: CASRSAGANEQFF. CDR3 DNA: TGTGCCTCCCGATCGGCGGGTGCCAATGAGCAGTTCTTC. J is TRBJ2-1 and V is TRBV25-1; the D gene is possibly TRBD2 (5 bases). The CDR3 sequence is 13 residues long. The V end was cut by 11 bases, the J end by 6 bases, with 17 bases between. Germline V CDR1 and CDR2: MGHDK, SYGVNS.

This chain links TRBV7-6 with TRBJ2-7; D gene uncertain. Germline V gene lookup returns CDR1 SGHVS and CDR2 FNYEAQ. Trimming left V 0 bases short and J 3 bases short, with 6 bases between. The CDR3 has 13 amino acids. CDR3 in amino acids: CASSLAEDYEQYF. The CDR3 DNA is TGTGCCAGCAGCTTAGCCGAGGACTACGAGCAGTACTTC.

The V and J genes are TRBV10-3 and TRBJ1-5; the match to TRBD1 covers 7 bases. Germline V gene lookup returns CDR1 ENHRY and CDR2 SYGVKD. The CDR3 has 15 residues. V lost 7 bases, J lost 6 bases, and 12 bases stayed unmatched. CDR3 sequence reads: CAIKGQGEPSQPQHF. In nucleotides, the CDR3 is TGTGCCATCAAGGGTCAGGGGGAGCCGAGTCAGCCCCAGCATTTT.

The chain joins TRBV6-5 to TRBJ1-5; TRBD1 might be the D (6 bases). Germline V gives CDR1 MNHEY, CDR2 SVGAGI. The CDR3 has 14 amino acids. The germline V and J ends were trimmed by 6 bases and 4 bases, with 13 bases remaining between them. The CDR3 nucleotides are TGTGCCAGCAGGAGACAGGAGGAGAATCAGCCCCAGCATTTT. Translation gives CASRRQEENQPQHF.

This chain links TRBV6-5 with TRBJ2-7, with no clear D. The CDR3 totals 13 residues. The V end lost 4 bases, the J end lost 3 bases, and 10 bases lay between the germline ends. From germline, CDR1 is MNHEY and CDR2 SVGAGI. The CDR3 here is CASSSPQHYEQYF. The CDR3 DNA is TGTGCCAGCAGTTCCCCACAGCACTACGAGCAGTACTTC.

The chain uses TRBV11-3 and TRBJ2-5, with 13 bases lining up with TRBD2. Trimming removed 8 bases from V and 5 bases from J; junction bases left unmatched: 8. In germline, CDR1 is SGHNT, CDR2 YENEEA. There are 15 residues in the CDR3. CDR3 sequence reads: CASATSGGVRETQYF. CDR3 DNA: TGTGCCAGCGCCACTAGCGGGGGGGTCCGGGAGACCCAGTACTTC.